These 30 T cell receptor beta chains share one sample of origin, sequenced in a study of cytomegalovirus exposure and HLA in healthy donors (dated by TCRdb to the late 2010s). The library was made by the immunoSEQ multiplex PCR assay. Entries here come from immuneACCESS through TCRdb and include only in-frame sequences with V and J called. Some clones fail to appear in such tables; in the studies checked, an unresolved V gene covers under half of the shortfall, and the cause of the remainder is unknown. Present in this sample are more than 95,000 clones, roughly nine tenths of which were seen just once. Approximately 1% of the sample is held by the ten biggest clonotypes. Sequencing was carried out using PBMCs. The receptors shown here come from a woman between 18 and 29 years old in good health and CMV-seronegative.

About this clone itself: A junction end diverges from the germline sequence, so it may reflect a read error. CDR3 in DNA: TGTGCCAGTAGTTACGATTTGGCGAACACTGAAGCTTTCTTT. Translation gives CASSYDLANTEAFF. The chain joins TRBV6-6 to TRBJ1-1; D gene uncertain. CDR3 length: 14 residues. The germline V gene has CDR1 MNHNY and CDR2 SVGAGI (reference sequence).

The chain recombines TRBV28 with TRBJ1-4, with TRBD1 matching 7 bases. This CDR3 comprises 15 residues. V lost 5 bases and J lost 8; bases outside the gene matches: 11. Per germline, CDR1 MDHEN and CDR2 SYDVKM. The CDR3 region has the DNA TGTGCCAGCAGTCCGATACAGGGGTACGGGGAAAAACTGTTTTTT. Its protein is CASSPIQGYGEKLFF.

This clone was observed a single time. CDR3 in amino acids: CASSQTYQANNEQFF. The CDR3 region has the DNA TGTGCCAGCAGTCAAACATACCAGGCGAACAATGAGCAGTTCTTC. The V and J genes are TRBV6-6 and TRBJ2-1; no firm D call. This CDR3 is built from 15 residues. V was clipped by 5 bases and J by 5 bases, with 16 bases between them. CDR1 and CDR2 (germline): MNHNY, SVGAGI (reference sequence).

This chain links TRBV18 with TRBJ2-2, with D perhaps TRBD2 (5 bases). Trimming pared 1 base from V and 6 bases from J, leaving 12 bases between. CDR3 length equals 15 residues. Per the germline V gene, CDR1 is KGHSH and CDR2 is LQKENI. This CDR3 reads CASSPRGLGSGELFF. The CDR3 DNA is TGTGCCAGCTCACCACGTGGACTCGGATCCGGGGAGCTGTTTTTT.

In its sample, this clone was seen once. The V and J genes are TRBV18 and TRBJ2-3; D is perhaps TRBD2 (5 bases). V shed 4 bases and J shed 8 bases, with 19 bases lying between them. CDR1 is KGHSH and CDR2 is LQKENI in the germline V gene. CDR3 length: 15 amino acids. CDR3 coding DNA: TGTGCCAGCTCACGAGCGAGAGCGGAGGAAAGTACGCAGTATTTT. It translates to CASSRARAEESTQYF.

The rearrangement joins TRBV19 to TRBJ1-1, with TRBD1 matching 8 bases. CDR3 length: 16 residues. Germline V gives CDR1 LNHDA, CDR2 SQIVND (reference sequence). With V trimmed by 7 bases and J by 2 bases, 12 bases remained unmatched. CDR3 DNA sequence: TGTGCCAGTATCGGGGCAGGGGGCAACCCAAACACTGAAGCTTTCTTT. Protein: CASIGAGGNPNTEAFF.

The CDR3 DNA reads TGTGCCAGCAGTTTAAAGCTTCGGCGGGAAGCCTACGAGCAGTACTTC. This encodes CASSLKLRREAYEQYF. This chain uses TRBV27 with TRBJ2-7, with D tentatively TRBD2 (6 bases). CDR3 length: 16 amino acids. Per the germline V gene, CDR1 is MNHEY and CDR2 is SMNVEV (reference sequence). V shed 2 bases and J shed 2 bases, with 16 bases lying between them.

The CDR3 sequence is CASSLGAGRDEQFF. Written as DNA, the CDR3 is TGTGCCAGCAGCTTAGGGGCGGGGAGGGATGAGCAGTTCTTC. V and J are TRBV7-2 and TRBJ2-1; the match to TRBD2 covers 7 bases. J was trimmed by 8 bases and V by 1 base; bases with no gene match: 5. From germline, CDR1 is SGHTA and CDR2 FQGNSA. The length of the CDR3 is 14 residues.

The gene calls are TRBV19 and TRBJ1-2; tentative D call: TRBD1 (5 bases). Germline values: CDR1 LNHDA, CDR2 SQIVND (reference sequence). The CDR3 is 13 amino acids. The ends were cut back, 3 bases at V and 2 bases at J, with 7 bases in the middle. Here the CDR3 DNA reads TGTGCCAGTAGTATCCGACAGAACTATGGCTACACCTTC. Residues: CASSIRQNYGYTF.

This chain uses TRBV29-1 with TRBJ1-2; D is possibly TRBD1 (5 bases). V lost 0 bases and J lost 5, with 13 bases in between. Germline CDR1 is SQVTM and CDR2 is ANQGSEA. CDR3 length: 14 amino acids. The CDR3 DNA is TGCAGCGTTGAAGAGCTTCCCAGGGAATATGGCTACACCTTC. Residues: CSVEELPREYGYTF.

This chain uses TRBV5-1 with TRBJ2-1; D not certain. With 0 bases removed from V and 0 bases from J, the gap between germline ends came to 10 bases. CDR1 SGHRS and CDR2 YFSETQ come from the germline V gene. The CDR3 consists of 16 residues. As DNA, the CDR3 is TGCGCCAGCAGCTTGGATCAGGTTAGCTCCTACAATGAGCAGTTCTTC. Protein product: CASSLDQVSSYNEQFF.

J is TRBJ2-1 and V is TRBV7-8; tentatively, D is TRBD2 (6 bases). The CDR3 has 15 residues. Trimming took off 5 bases at V and 0 bases at J, with 11 bases between the two ends. The germline V gene encodes CDR1 SGHVS and CDR2 FQNEAQ. Here the CDR3 DNA reads TGTGCCAGCAGCACCGGGACTGGCTCCTACAATGAGCAGTTCTTC. Amino acids: CASSTGTGSYNEQFF. The whole variable domain, filled in from reference TRBV7-8 and TRBJ2-1, reads GAGVSQSPRYKVAKRGQDVALRCDPISGHVSLFWYQQALGQGPEFLTYFQNEAQLDKSGLPSDRFFAERPEGSVSTLKIQRTQQEDSAVYLCASSTGTGSYNEQFFGPGTRLTVL.

This rearrangement joins TRBV5-6 to TRBJ1-2; D is perhaps TRBD1 (6 bases). The germline CDR1 and CDR2 sequences are SGHDT and YYEEEE. The CDR3 contains 13 residues. V dropped 3 bases and J dropped 5 bases, with 11 bases sitting between them. CDR3 loop: CASSSDSRYGYTF. CDR3 in DNA: TGTGCCAGCAGCTCGGACAGTCGATATGGCTACACCTTC.

The rearrangement links TRBV7-8 to TRBJ1-4, with 7 bases aligning to TRBD1. In germline, CDR1 is SGHVS, CDR2 FQNEAQ. CDR3 length: 15 amino acids. The trim removed 5 bases at V and 0 bases at J, leaving 3 bases unmatched. As DNA, the CDR3 is TGTGCCAGCAGCCGTACAGGGGCAACTAATGAAAAACTGTTTTTT. Translation gives CASSRTGATNEKLFF.

This sequence joins TRBV6-6 and TRBJ2-5; D is uncertain. V shed 0 bases and J shed 2 bases, with 10 bases lying between them. The CDR3 spans 15 residues. Per germline, CDR1 MNHNY and CDR2 SVGAGI (reference sequence). CDR3 DNA: TGTGCCAGCAGTTACTCGAGATTCAATCAAGAGACCCAGTACTTC. Amino acid sequence: CASSYSRFNQETQYF.

This rearrangement joins TRBV5-1 to TRBJ2-7; D might be TRBD1 (6 bases). Germline loops: CDR1 SGHRS, CDR2 YFSETQ. V was trimmed by 4 bases and J by 3 bases, leaving 14 bases between them. The CDR3 is made up of 14 amino acids. DNA of the CDR3: TGCGCCAGCAGCCCCGGACAGCCATTCTACGAGCAGTACTTC. It encodes CASSPGQPFYEQYF.

This chain connects TRBV10-1 to TRBJ1-2, with a tentative D call TRBD1 (6 bases). Trimming shortened V by 6 bases and J by 2 bases, and 10 bases separated the two germline ends. Per germline, CDR1 WNHNN and CDR2 SYGVQD (reference sequence). The CDR3 extends over 13 amino acids. This CDR3 reads CASSADSNYGYTF. CDR3 DNA: TGCGCCAGCAGCGCGGACAGCAACTATGGCTACACCTTC.

This clone was recorded only once. The chain is built from TRBV14 and TRBJ2-1; TRBD1 might be the D (6 bases). Germline V gene data show CDR1 as SGHDN and CDR2 as FVKESK. CDR3 length equals 15 residues. V was shortened by 4 bases and J by 4 bases, with 14 bases between the two germline ends. Here the CDR3 DNA reads TGTGCCAGCAGCCGACAGGATCTAAAGTACAATGAGCAGTTCTTC. Protein: CASSRQDLKYNEQFF.

This rearrangement joins TRBV6-5 to TRBJ1-4; possibly TRBD1 for D (5 bases). Germline CDR1 is MNHEY and CDR2 is SVGAGI. V lost 8 bases and J 8 bases, leaving 21 bases between the germline ends. The CDR3 contains 15 residues. This CDR3 reads CASGNSGSWEEKLFF. The CDR3 coding sequence is TGTGCCAGCGGAAATTCAGGGTCGTGGGAAGAAAAACTGTTTTTT.

The chain has TRBV28 and TRBJ2-3, with D possibly being TRBD2 (5 bases). V lost 4 bases, J lost 4 bases, and 18 bases lay in between. This CDR3 contains 16 residues. Per the germline V gene, CDR1 is MDHEN and CDR2 is SYDVKM. CDR3 sequence: CASSSRMLEASDTQYF. For the CDR3, the DNA is TGTGCCAGCAGTTCCCGGATGTTGGAGGCTTCAGATACGCAGTATTTT.

The chain couples TRBV6-6 to TRBJ2-2; D gene uncertain. CDR3 size: 14 residues. Between the trimmed V and J ends, which lost 7 bases and 3 bases, there was a span of 12 bases. Germline-derived CDR1 and CDR2 are MNHNY and SVGAGI (reference sequence). CDR3 nucleotides: TGTGCCAGCAACCAAGACACCGACACCGGGGAGCTGTTTTTT. Translated: CASNQDTDTGELFF.

This chain connects TRBV2 to TRBJ1-1; D is unclear. CDR1 and CDR2 (germline): SNHLY, FYNNEI. V lost 4 bases and J lost 4, with 10 bases in between. This CDR3 region has 13 residues. This chain's CDR3 is CASSGALATEAFF. CDR3 coding DNA: TGTGCCAGCAGTGGGGCCCTAGCCACTGAAGCTTTCTTT.

This chain connects TRBV27 to TRBJ1-4; maybe TRBD1 (6 bases). The CDR3 has 13 residues. The V end lost 1 base, the J end lost 7 bases, and 7 bases lay between the germline ends. Looked up from germline, CDR1 is MNHEY and CDR2 is SMNVEV (reference sequence). Here the CDR3 reads CASSLWGPEKLFF. The DNA for the CDR3 is TGTGCCAGCAGTTTATGGGGGCCTGAAAAACTGTTTTTT.

The chain couples TRBV7-2 to TRBJ2-2, with 7 bases matching TRBD2. The CDR3 has 15 amino acids. The V gene end was trimmed by 4 bases and the J gene end by 6 bases; junction bases not matched to a gene: 8. Germline V CDR1 and CDR2: SGHTA, FQGNSA. CDR3 protein: CASSSPKRGPGELFF. As DNA, the CDR3 is TGTGCCAGCAGCTCTCCGAAGCGGGGCCCCGGGGAGCTGTTTTTT.

This sequence joins TRBV5-4 and TRBJ2-5, with 10 bases fitting TRBD2. The trim removed 4 bases at V and 2 bases at J, leaving 8 bases unmatched. The CDR3 spans 16 residues. Germline CDR1 reads SGHNT; CDR2 reads YYREEE (reference sequence). CDR3 sequence: CASSTDSGGKQETQYF. The CDR3 bases are TGTGCCAGCAGCACTGATAGCGGGGGGAAACAAGAGACCCAGTACTTC.

V is TRBV7-2 and J is TRBJ1-2; no definite D call. This CDR3 is 12 amino acids long. Trimming took off 0 bases at V and 13 bases at J, with 12 bases between the two ends. Per the germline V gene, CDR1 is SGHTA and CDR2 is FQGNSA. The CDR3 protein is CASSLAWGGLTF. As DNA, the CDR3 is TGTGCCAGCAGCTTAGCTTGGGGAGGTCTCACCTTC. The variable domain in full, completed from reference TRBV7-2 and TRBJ1-2, reads GAGVSQSPSNKVTEKGKDVELRCDPISGHTALYWYRQSLGQGLEFLIYFQGNSAPDKSGLPSDRFSAERTGGSVSTLTIQRTQQEDSAVYLCASSLAWGGLTFGSGTRLTVV.

This sequence joins TRBV9 and TRBJ2-1; TRBD1 matches at 10 bases. This CDR3 is 17 amino acids long. Germline-derived CDR1 and CDR2 are SGDLS and YYNGEE. J lost 5 bases, V lost 2 bases, and 10 bases had no gene match. As DNA, the CDR3 is TGTGCCAGCAGCGTGGGGAGGGGACAGGGGTTCGACAATGAGCAGTTCTTC. Residues: CASSVGRGQGFDNEQFF.

This rearrangement joins TRBV7-9 to TRBJ2-3, with 11 nucleotides matching TRBD2. CDR3 length equals 15 residues. Per the germline V gene, CDR1 is SEHNR and CDR2 is FQNEAQ (reference sequence). The ends lost 5 bases at V and 2 bases at J; junction bases unmatched: 3. The CDR3 bases are TGTGCCAGCAGCCCGACTAGCGGGGACACAGATACGCAGTATTTT. This translates into CASSPTSGDTDTQYF.

This chain joins TRBV5-1 and TRBJ2-3; D is perhaps TRBD2 (6 bases). The CDR3 totals 15 residues. Germline V CDR1 and CDR2: SGHRS, YFSETQ. V was pared by 4 bases and J by 0 bases, with 12 bases between. CDR3 nucleotide sequence: TGCGCCAGCAGCATACGGGGGACTAGCACAGATACGCAGTATTTT. Translation gives CASSIRGTSTDTQYF.

The chain uses TRBV27 and TRBJ2-7, with 9 bases lining up with TRBD1. The CDR3 sequence is 13 residues long. Germline lookup yields CDR1 MNHEY and CDR2 SMNVEV (reference sequence). J was trimmed by 4 bases and V by 6 bases; bases with no gene match: 4. The CDR3 DNA reads as TGTGCCAGCAGGGGACAGGGAAGTTACGAGCAGTACTTC. As protein: CASRGQGSYEQYF.